The 5 T cell receptor beta chains below were found in one sample sequenced in a study of post-analysis software for immune sequencing data. Whole-study findings and limits: Among roughly five TRBV segments more frequent in patients than controls were TRBV5-6, TRBV5-1 and TRBV20-1.

Included in the TCR beta cDNA libraries were unique molecular identifiers. TCRdb reprocessed the PCR reads via MiXCR and lists one record per CDR3 protein. Here the sample spans hundreds of thousands of distinct CDR3 sequences, around 60% being singletons. Their antigens are not known. The specimen sequenced was blood. These receptors came from a girl aged 2-9 years with multiple sclerosis.

This clonotype has only a few counts. A read error may explain this, as a much larger clone is one base away. The chain couples TRBV6-4 to TRBJ2-3; D is undetermined. Germline CDR1 MRHNA, CDR2 SNTAGT. The CDR3 runs to 14 residues. The germline V and J ends were trimmed by 4 bases and 0 bases, with 8 bases remaining between them. CDR3 in amino acids: CASSGAASTDTQYF. The CDR3 bases are TGTGCCAGCAGTGGGGCTGCTAGCACAGATACGCAGTATTTT.

The chain is built from TRBV12-3 or TRBV12-4 and TRBJ2-3; D is unresolved. Trimming shortened V by 5 bases and J by 2 bases, and 20 bases separated the two germline ends. This CDR3 region has 17 residues. CDR3 nucleotide sequence: TGTGCCAGCAGTCCCCGGCCCGCGTTGGCGAACACAGATACGCAGTATTTT. Encoded protein: CASSPRPALANTDTQYF.

The rearrangement uses TRBV5-1 and TRBJ2-3; possibly TRBD2 for D (6 bases). From germline, CDR1 is SGHRS and CDR2 YFSETQ. Trimming took 2 bases from V and 2 from J, leaving 12 bases between them. The CDR3 is 15 residues long. The chain's CDR3 is CASSFRGTDTDTQYF. In DNA form, the CDR3 reads TGCGCCAGCAGCTTTCGGGGGACGGACACAGATACGCAGTATTTT.

This sequence joins TRBV20-1 and TRBJ2-4; D assignment may be TRBD1 or TRBD2 (5 bases each). Gene TRBJ2-7 matches the end of the DNA better, so the J call may be wrong. CDR3 length: 15 residues. CDR1 and CDR2 (germline): DFQATT, SNEGSKA (reference sequence). CDR3 region: CSALNMIGARYEQYF. The CDR3 bases are TGCAGTGCTCTAAATATGATCGGGGCGAGATACGAGCAGTACTTC.

V is TRBV12-3 or TRBV12-4 and J is TRBJ1-1, with unresolved D. The CDR3 consists of 12 residues. Trimming stripped 6 bases from V and 1 base from J, with 6 bases between. The CDR3 loop reads CASSMKNTEAFF. In DNA form, the CDR3 reads TGTGCCAGCAGCATGAAGAACACTGAAGCTTTCTTT.